This entry features one T cell receptor (beta chain) sequence. Its antigen is undetermined. PCR was performed using 60 Vbeta and 13 Jbeta primers. TCRdb's copy holds only in-frame clones and misses some; the assay was immunoSEQ multiplex PCR. Of tens of thousands of clones listed, roughly 73% are singletons. The data belong to a study of cytomegalovirus exposure and HLA in healthy donors. Study as a whole: When 398 donors were genotyped, just over 80% of them were found to fall in the Caucasian-associated ancestry cluster. General study findings and limits: Earlier analysis yielded a pattern in which most TCR beta V segments were productive about 90% or about 30% of the time. Researchers reported from a later analysis that most CMV-associated TCR beta chains appeared HLA-restricted.

Trimming took 3 bases from V and 0 from J, leaving 12 bases between them. The CDR3 contains 17 residues. Germline assignment: CDR1 LNHDA and CDR2 SQIVND (reference sequence). The source material was PBMCs. The chain combines TRBV19 with TRBJ1-6; D is perhaps TRBD1 (5 bases). This clonotype originated in a male donor in good health and CMV-seropositive. Here the CDR3 reads CASSIRGFDSYNSPLHF. The CDR3 DNA sequence: TGTGCCAGTAGTATTCGGGGGTTCGACTCCTATAATTCACCCCTCCACTTT. The whole variable domain, filled in from reference TRBV19 and TRBJ1-6, reads DGGITQSPKYLFRKEGQNVTLSCEQNLNHDAMYWYRQDPGQGLRLIYYSQIVNDFQKGDIAEGYSVSREKKESFPLTVTSAQKNPTAFYLCASSIRGFDSYNSPLHFGNGTRLTVT.